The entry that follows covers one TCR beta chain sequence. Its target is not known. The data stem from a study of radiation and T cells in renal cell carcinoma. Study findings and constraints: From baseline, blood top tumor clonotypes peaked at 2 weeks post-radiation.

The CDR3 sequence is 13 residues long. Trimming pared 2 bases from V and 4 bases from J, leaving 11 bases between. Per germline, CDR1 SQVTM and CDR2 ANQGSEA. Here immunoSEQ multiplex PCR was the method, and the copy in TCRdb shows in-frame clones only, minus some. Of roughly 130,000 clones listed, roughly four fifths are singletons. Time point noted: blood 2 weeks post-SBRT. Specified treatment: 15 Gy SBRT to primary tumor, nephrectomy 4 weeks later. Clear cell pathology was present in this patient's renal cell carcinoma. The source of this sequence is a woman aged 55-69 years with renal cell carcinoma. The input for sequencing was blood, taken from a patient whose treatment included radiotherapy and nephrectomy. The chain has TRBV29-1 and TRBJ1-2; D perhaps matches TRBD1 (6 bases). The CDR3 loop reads CSVELGAGYGYTF. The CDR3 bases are TGCAGCGTTGAATTGGGGGCGGGCTATGGCTACACCTTC.